The present T cell receptor beta chain was sequenced within a study of shared clonotypes between healthy human individuals. Study-level points and caveats: Shared clonotypes: 4.5% to 5% naive CD4, 3.5% to 4% naive CD8, less than 2.5% memory CD4, around 0.4% memory CD8. Relative to clonotypes present in all four donors, those not shared had lower generation probabilities.

J was trimmed by 5 bases and V by 1 base; bases with no gene match: 7. The germline gives CDR1 LGHNA, CDR2 YSLEER. The CDR3 is 15 residues long. Researchers divided each subset's genomic DNA evenly across several immunoSEQ plates. Produced via immunoSEQ multiplex PCR; TCRdb's table is partial and in-frame only. The sample comprises millions of clones, around 95% of which are singletons, and more than 0.1% rests with the top ten. Nashville, Tennessee was home to all donors, who were Caucasian adults. About this clone: The target antigen is unknown.

The V gene is TRBV4-3, the J gene TRBJ2-5; TRBD1 aligns across 7 bases. Sequencing used naive CD4+ T cells sorted from blood. Subset defined: CD45RA+ positively selected. The TCR originated in a man aged 18-30 years in good health. The CDR3, as DNA: TGCGCCAGCAGCCAAGGAAGGGGGCTCGGGGAGACCCAGTACTTC. Its protein is CASSQGRGLGETQYF.